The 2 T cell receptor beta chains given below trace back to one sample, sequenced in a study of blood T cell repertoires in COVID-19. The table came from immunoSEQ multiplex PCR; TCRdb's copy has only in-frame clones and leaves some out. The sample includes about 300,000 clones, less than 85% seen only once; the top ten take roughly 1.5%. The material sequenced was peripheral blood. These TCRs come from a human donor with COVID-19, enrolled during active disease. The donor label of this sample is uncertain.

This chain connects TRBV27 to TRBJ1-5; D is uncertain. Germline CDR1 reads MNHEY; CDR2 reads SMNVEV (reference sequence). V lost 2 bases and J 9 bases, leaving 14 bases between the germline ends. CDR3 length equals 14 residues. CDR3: CASSLSGEKRPQHF. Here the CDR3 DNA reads TGTGCCAGCAGTTTAAGCGGAGAGAAGCGGCCCCAGCATTTT.

CDR3 protein: CAWSGGGDYGYTF. The CDR3 bases are TGTGCCTGGAGTGGAGGAGGGGACTATGGCTACACCTTC. The chain carries TRBV30 and TRBJ1-2, with D perhaps TRBD1 (5 bases). V gave up 1 base and J gave up 3 bases, with 9 bases separating them. Germline values: CDR1 GTSNPN, CDR2 SVGIG (reference sequence). There are 13 residues in the CDR3.